The 23 T cell receptor delta chains presented below share a single source sample, sequenced in a study of gamma-delta chains in newborns, infants, children. TCRdb re-called the reads with CATT. The repertoire holds about 2,300 delta-chain clones, 6.5% to 8.5% seen once, with about an eighth in the top ten. Sequences were obtained from blood. Source of these receptors: a child who was a newborn, infant or young child, either healthy, febrile or measles-vaccinated (not recorded which).

This clone was observed a few times. This DNA's translation differs at residue 16 from TCRdb's protein, which comes from a much larger clone; a read error is likely, and the protein shown is translated from the DNA. The V call is TRDV2, the J call TRDJ3, with TRDD3 matching over 13 bases. CDR1 and CDR2 (germline): GEAIGNYY, EKD. This CDR3 has 19 residues. CDR3 nucleotides: TGTGCCTGTGACAAAGTACTGGGGGATACGACCTGGGACACCCGAAAGATGTTTTTC. Amino acids: CACDKVLGDTTWDTRKMFF.

As for this clone: The translation of this DNA and the TCRdb protein of a much larger clone differ at residue 7, probably owing to a read error; the protein shown here is translated from the DNA. This chain uses TRDV2 with TRDJ3, with TRDD3 identical over 8 bases. Germline V gene data show CDR1 as GEAIGNYY and CDR2 as EKD. V was pared by 2 bases and J by 2 bases, with 7 bases of the junction left unmatched. The CDR3 totals 18 residues. Here the CDR3 reads CACDKVPGDTWDTRQMFF. The CDR3, as DNA: TGTGCCTGTGACAAAGTACCGGGGGATACCTGGGACACCCGACAGATGTTTTTC.

This clone turned up a few times. The translation of this DNA and the TCRdb protein of a much larger clone differ at residue 11, probably owing to a read error; the protein shown here is translated from the DNA. The rearrangement uses TRDV2 and TRDJ3; TRDD3 matches 9 bases. Germline CDR1 GEAIGNYY, CDR2 EKD. The CDR3 runs to 18 residues. The CDR3 DNA follows: TGTGCCTGTGACAAAATACTGGGGGACTCCCGGGACACCCGACAGATGTTTTTC. Its translation: CACDKILGDSRDTRQMFF.

As regards this clone: Translating this DNA gives a protein that differs at residue 6 from the TCRdb one, which belongs to a much larger clone; a read error is likely, and the protein shown is this translation. The V and J genes are TRDV2 and TRDJ3, with 10 bases identical to TRDD3. Germline assignment: CDR1 GEAIGNYY and CDR2 EKD. The V gene end was trimmed by 1 base and the J gene end by 4 bases; junction bases not matched to a gene: 3. The CDR3 runs to 17 residues. The CDR3 nucleotides read TGTGCCTGTGACACACAGGGGGATACGTGGGACACCCGACAGATGTTTTTC. Amino acids: CACDTQGDTWDTRQMFF.

This clone is classed as large. The sample holds other DNA sequences that translate to the same CDR3. The chain carries TRDV2 and TRDJ3; TRDD3 matches 12 bases. The CDR3 loop spans 20 amino acids. Germline-derived CDR1 and CDR2 are GEAIGNYY and EKD. V gave up 3 bases and J gave up 0 bases; unmatched junction bases: 8. In nucleotides, the CDR3 is TGTGCCTGTGACGCCCTACTGGGGGATACACGCTCCTGGGACACCCGACAGATGTTTTTC. As protein: CACDALLGDTRSWDTRQMFF.

Details on this clone: The protein TCRdb gives is from a much larger clone and does not agree with this DNA's translation at residue 18, likely a read error; the protein shown here comes from the DNA. The V call is TRDV2, the J call TRDJ3, with TRDD3 as a possible D gene (5 bases). CDR1 and CDR2 (germline): GEAIGNYY, EKD. This CDR3 is built from 20 residues. The CDR3 region is CACDPVGGPVGSWDTRQTFF. The DNA of the CDR3 is TGTGCCTGTGACCCAGTGGGCGGTCCGGTAGGGTCCTGGGACACCCGACAGACGTTTTTC.

In regard to this clone: A read error may be the cause here, since a much bigger clone is one base away. The sample carries other DNA sequences with the same CDR3. The rearrangement joins TRDV2 to TRDJ3, with D possibly TRDD3 on 5 matching bases. CDR3 size: 18 residues. Germline lookup yields CDR1 GEAIGNYY and CDR2 EKD. CDR3 sequence: CACDTVGSSSWDTRQMFF. The CDR3 nucleotides read TGCGCCTGTGACACCGTGGGGTCAAGCTCCTGGGACACCCGACAGATGTTTTTC.

This clone showed up just a few times. A far more abundant clone sits one base away, making this likely a read error. Other DNA variants within this sample encode the same CDR3. The chain carries TRDV2 and TRDJ1; TRDD3 aligns across 12 bases. The V gene's germline CDR1 is GEAIGNYY and CDR2 EKD. The CDR3 consists of 13 residues. CDR3 in amino acids: CACTGGYTDKLIF. The CDR3 region has the DNA TGTGCCTGTACTGGGGGATACACCGATAAACTCATCTTC.

This clone was counted only a few times. This DNA translates differently at residue 9 from the TCRdb protein, which is that of a much larger clone; a read error is likely, and the protein shown is the DNA's own translation. J is TRDJ3 and V is TRDV2; 10 nucleotides match TRDD3. The V and J ends lost 3 bases and 4 bases, in that order; junction bases with no gene match: 5. The CDR3 runs 17 residues. Germline CDR1 and CDR2: GEAIGNYY and EKD. This CDR3 reads CACDVLGDAWDTRQMFF. CDR3 DNA: TGTGCCTGTGACGTACTGGGGGATGCATGGGACACCCGACAGATGTTTTTC.

This clone was seen more than once but under ten times. This likely came from a read error, as a far larger clone is one base away. Here the CDR3 reads CACDTAGAYTDKLIF. The DNA for the CDR3 is TGTGCCTGTGACACCGCCGGGGCCTACACCGATAAACTCATCTTT. The chain employs TRDV2 and TRDJ1; no definite D call. The CDR3 has 15 residues. Germline V gene sequence: CDR1 GEAIGNYY, CDR2 EKD. Trimming removed 0 bases at V and 0 bases at J, with 10 bases between.

This clone was counted only a few times. TCRdb's listed protein matches a much larger clone and diverges from this DNA's translation at residue 4, likely through a read error; the protein shown comes from the DNA. The V gene is TRDV2, the J gene TRDJ3; possible D gene TRDD3, 6 bases. From germline, CDR1 is GEAIGNYY and CDR2 EKD. The length of the CDR3 is 20 residues. CDR3 sequence: CACGTVSGMGPSWDTRQMFF. Here the CDR3 DNA reads TGTGCCTGTGGCACCGTTTCGGGGATGGGGCCCTCCTGGGACACCCGACAGATGTTTTTC.

This clone was seen a handful of times. Being one base from a much bigger clone, this may be a read error. Additional DNA sequences in this sample encode the identical CDR3. V is TRDV2 and J is TRDJ3; D is possibly TRDD3 (6 bases). The length of the CDR3 is 18 residues. Germline CDR1 GEAIGNYY, CDR2 EKD. The CDR3 DNA follows: TGTGCCTGTGACACCGTGGGGGGTCACTCCTGGGACACCCGACAGATGTTCTTC. It yields the protein CACDTVGGHSWDTRQMFF.

As to this clone: The protein in TCRdb stems from a much larger clone and differs at residue 6 from this DNA's translation, likely a read error; here the protein is translated from the DNA. V and J are TRDV2 and TRDJ3; 9 nucleotides match TRDD3. The CDR3 runs 17 residues. Germline CDR1 and CDR2: GEAIGNYY and EKD. V gave up 2 bases and J gave up 2 bases; unmatched junction bases: 3. The CDR3 sequence: CACDKMGDTWDTRQMFF. For the CDR3, the DNA is TGTGCCTGTGACAAAATGGGGGATACCTGGGACACCCGACAGATGTTTTTC.

In its sample, this clone is medium-sized (0.01 to 0.1%). Distinct nucleotide sequences in the sample also encode this CDR3. The rearrangement uses TRDV2 and TRDJ3; 9 bases line up with TRDD3. The length of the CDR3 is 18 residues. Looked up from germline, CDR1 is GEAIGNYY and CDR2 is EKD. Losses at the gene ends were 1 base for V and 0 bases for J; bases not matched to a gene: 3. CDR3 protein: CACDTVLGDSWDTRQMFF. DNA for the CDR3: TGTGCCTGTGACACGGTACTGGGGGACTCCTGGGACACCCGACAGATGTTTTTC.

For this clone: The TCRdb protein comes from a much larger clone and disagrees with this DNA's translation at residue 8, likely due to a read error; the protein given here is derived from the DNA. V usage is TRDV2 and J usage is TRDJ3; TRDD3 is a possible D gene (6 bases). Germline CDR1 GEAIGNYY, CDR2 EKD. Trimming removed 2 bases from V and 2 bases from J, with 15 bases in between. The CDR3 has 18 amino acids. The CDR3 sequence: CACDKVLRDTWDTRQMFF. The DNA of the CDR3 is TGTGCCTGTGACAAAGTACTGAGGGATACCTGGGACACCCGACAGATGTTTTTC.

By frequency in the sample, this clone is medium-sized (0.01 to 0.1%). The sample holds other DNA sequences that translate to the same CDR3. V and J are TRDV2 and TRDJ3; the match to TRDD3 covers 12 bases. The CDR3 extends over 22 amino acids. The ends lost 3 bases at V and 5 bases at J; junction bases unmatched: 19. Germline V gene data show CDR1 as GEAIGNYY and CDR2 as EKD. Written as DNA, the CDR3 is TGTGCCTGTGACCATGTCATTACTGGGGGATACAACTTTCGCGGGGACACCCGACAGATGTTTTTC. This encodes CACDHVITGGYNFRGDTRQMFF.

Remarks on this clone: A read error is likely here: a far larger clone is one base away. Other DNA sequences from this sample encode an identical CDR3 as well. J is TRDJ3 and V is TRDV2; D possibly corresponds to TRDD3 (5 bases). Germline CDR1 is GEAIGNYY and CDR2 is EKD. CDR3 length: 19 amino acids. The CDR3 nucleotides are TGTGCCTGCGACAGTGTTTCGGGGGGCCACTCCTGGGACACCCGACAGATGTTTTTC. Translating gives CACDSVSGGHSWDTRQMFF.

The sample holds a few counts of this clone. A much larger clonotype is one base distant, so this may be a read error. The rearrangement uses TRDV2 and TRDJ3; possibly TRDD3 for D (6 bases). The CDR3 extends over 19 amino acids. Germline loops: CDR1 GEAIGNYY, CDR2 EKD. The CDR3: CACDTVRGTSSWYTRQMFF. The CDR3 nucleotides are TGTGCCTGTGACACCGTGAGGGGGACTAGCTCCTGGTACACCCGACAGATGTTTTTC.

This clone was seen a handful of times. Just one base apart from a much larger clone, this may be a read error. J is TRDJ1 and V is TRDV1, with TRDD3 matching over 13 bases. Looked up from germline, CDR1 is TSWWSYY and CDR2 is QGS. The CDR3 has 24 residues. The trim removed 0 bases at V and 0 bases at J, leaving 22 bases unmatched. The CDR3 coding sequence is TGTGCTCTTGGGGAACTGGGCGTTCTACGGAGTACTGGGGGATACGAGACCGACACCGATAAACTCATCTTT. Translated: CALGELGVLRSTGGYETDTDKLIF.

By proportion, this clone is medium-sized (0.01 to 0.1%). This sequence is one base from a far larger clone and is likely a read error. This same CDR3 is encoded by further DNA sequences in the sample. This chain connects TRDV2 to TRDJ1; 7 bases are a match to TRDD3. V shed 1 base, J shed 0 bases, and the junction held 13 bases outside the gene matches. The CDR3 sequence is 18 residues long. From germline, CDR1 is GEAIGNYY and CDR2 EKD. Here the CDR3 reads CACDTKRGLGDYTDKLIF. CDR3 sequence (DNA): TGTGCCTGTGACACGAAAAGAGGATTGGGGGACTACACCGATAAACTCATCTTT.

This clone was picked up a small number of times. This likely stems from a read error, as it lies one base from a far larger clone. This chain connects TRDV1 to TRDJ1; TRDD3 matches 11 bases. V trimming: 4 bases; J trimming: 4 bases; junction bases outside the gene matches: 20. Germline lookup yields CDR1 TSWWSYY and CDR2 QGS. CDR3 length: 20 amino acids. The CDR3 here is CALGGILPSSSGGYFDKLIF. The CDR3 DNA reads TGTGCTCTTGGGGGTATACTTCCTTCCTCTTCTGGGGGATACTTCGATAAACTCATCTTT.

As concerns this clone: The mismatch at residue 4 between this DNA's translation and the TCRdb protein of a much larger clone likely reflects a read error; the protein shown is translated from the DNA. This chain joins TRDV2 and TRDJ2, with TRDD2 identical over 7 bases. There are 17 residues in the CDR3. Looked up from germline, CDR1 is GEAIGNYY and CDR2 is EKD. Germline trimming cut 6 bases from V and 1 base from J; bases unmatched to any gene: 13. Written as DNA, the CDR3 is TGTGCCTGTAACGGCGTTGGCCCTTCCTTTTTGACAGCACAACTCTTCTTT. As protein: CACNGVGPSFLTAQLFF.

This clone has a handful of counts. TCRdb's protein, taken from a much larger clone, differs from this DNA's translation at residue 12, likely owing to a read error; the protein displayed comes from the DNA. The chain employs TRDV2 and TRDJ2; 13 positions match TRDD3. This CDR3 is built from 15 residues. The germline gives CDR1 GEAIGNYY, CDR2 EKD. The CDR3 spells CACDVLGDTTAPLFF. In DNA form, the CDR3 reads TGTGCCTGTGACGTACTGGGGGATACGACAGCACCACTCTTCTTT.